This is a list of T cell receptor beta chains from one sample in a study of T cells in Graves' hyperthyroidism and ophthalmopathy. TCRdb processed the multiplex PCR reads anew with MiXCR; each CDR3 protein has one entry. The repertoire consists of over 450,000 distinct CDR3 sequences, with 15% to 20% occurring once and the leading ten covering approximately 15%. The sequenced sample consisted of blood. The receptor source for this set is a woman under 30 with Graves' ophthalmopathy. Both conserved end residues are part of each CDR3. A D gene is named only where the DNA matches it firmly. Clone size appears in some rows only: once, few, many, or a class for an expanded clone.

D gene	V gene	J gene	clone size	CDR3 DNA	CDR3 protein
TRBD2	TRBV7-3	TRBJ2-1	many	TGTGCCAGCAGCCCAGGGATAGCGGGAGGCAATGAGCAGTTCTTC	CASSPGIAGGNEQFF
TRBD2	TRBV29-1	TRBJ2-1	many	TGCAGCGTCCCCGGACTCACTAGCGGGAACTACAATGAGCAGTTCTTC	CSVPGLTSGNYNEQFF
-	TRBV19	TRBJ1-2	many	TGTGCCAGTAGTCCGTCGGCCGGAGGGGACTATGGCTACACCTTC	CASSPSAGGDYGYTF
-	TRBV27	TRBJ2-2	-	TGTGCCAGCGGGATTGAGATCACCGGGGAGCTGTTTTTT	CASGIEITGELFF
-	TRBV6-1	TRBJ2-2	few	TGTGCCAGCAGTCGACGAGATAGGGGGGCTGGCTTGGAACTGAACACCGGGGAGCTGTTTTTT	CASSRRDRGAGLELNTGELFF
-	TRBV7-9	TRBJ2-1	few	TGTGCCAGCAGCCCTCCAGAGGGGGATGAGCAGTTCTTC	CASSPPEGDEQFF
TRBD2	TRBV3-1	TRBJ2-3	many	TGTGCCAGCAGCCAAGAGGAGCGGGGGGGCGTTGATACGCAGTATTTT	CASSQEERGGVDTQYF
-	TRBV11-2	TRBJ2-5	many	TGTGCCAGCAGCTTACGGGGCAGGGACTCTGGAGAGACCCAGTACTTC	CASSLRGRDSGETQYF
TRBD1	TRBV30	TRBJ1-1	many	TGTGCCGGCGGGGACAGAGAAGCTTTCTTT	CAGGDREAFF
TRBD1	TRBV29-1	TRBJ1-2	-	TGCAGCGTGGCCCCCCAAGGGACAGGGAGAGAGGGCTACACCTTC	CSVAPQGTGREGYTF
TRBD1	TRBV19	TRBJ1-4	-	TGTGCCAGTAGCCCATCCGGGACAGGGCGGCCTAATGAAGAACTGTTTTTT	CASSPSGTGRPNEELFF
TRBD1	TRBV20-1	TRBJ1-6	few	TGCAGTGCTAGAGATCGGGCAGGGGGCGTATCACCCCTCCACTTT	CSARDRAGGVSPLHF
TRBD2	TRBV10-3	TRBJ2-7	many	TGTGCCATCAGTACGAGGACTAGCGGGACGGTTGAGCAGTACTTC	CAISTRTSGTVEQYF
-	TRBV9	TRBJ1-1	many	TGTGCCAGCAGCCTCCGGGAGGGACCCCGGGAAGCTTTCTTT	CASSLREGPREAFF
TRBD1	TRBV5-4	TRBJ2-1	-	TGTGCCAGCAGCCTAATGACAGGGAATGTCGATGAGCAGTTCTTC	CASSLMTGNVDEQFF
TRBD2	TRBV19	TRBJ2-1	-	TGTGCCAGTAGTATGTATGGGCTAGCGGGACGGTTTGAGCAGTTCTTC	CASSMYGLAGRFEQFF
-	TRBV11-2	TRBJ2-1	-	TGTGCCAGCAGCTTAGGACAGAACTACGAGCAGTTCTTC	CASSLGQNYEQFF
-	TRBV12-3/TRBV12-4	TRBJ1-6	-	TGTGCCAGCAGTTTAGGGGCAGGCGCTTCACCCCTCCACTTT	CASSLGAGASPLHF
TRBD2	TRBV6-1	TRBJ2-5	many	TGTGCCAGCAGCGAAAACTCGGGACTAGCGCGAGAGACCCAGTACTTC	CASSENSGLARETQYF
TRBD1	TRBV7-2	TRBJ1-5	many	TGTGCCAGCAGCGAACCGGGACAGCGTCAGCCCCAGCATTTT	CASSEPGQRQPQHF
-	TRBV6-1	TRBJ1-4	few	TGTGCCAGCACACTTAACTTTGTCGGAAAACTGTTTTTT	CASTLNFVGKLFF
TRBD1	TRBV5-1	TRBJ1-1	-	TGCGCCAGCAGCTTACCGGGACAGGGGCGATCTGGGGCTTTCTTT	CASSLPGQGRSGAFF
-	TRBV14	TRBJ1-1	few	TGTGCCAGCAGCCAAGAACGGGGGCCTGAAGCTTTCTTT	CASSQERGPEAFF
-	TRBV28	TRBJ1-2	many	TGTGCCAGCAGTTTAGGAACCTCTAACTATGGCTACACCTTC	CASSLGTSNYGYTF
-	TRBV14	TRBJ2-2	-	TGTGCCAGCAGCCATAAACAGACCGGGGAGCTGTTTTTT	CASSHKQTGELFF